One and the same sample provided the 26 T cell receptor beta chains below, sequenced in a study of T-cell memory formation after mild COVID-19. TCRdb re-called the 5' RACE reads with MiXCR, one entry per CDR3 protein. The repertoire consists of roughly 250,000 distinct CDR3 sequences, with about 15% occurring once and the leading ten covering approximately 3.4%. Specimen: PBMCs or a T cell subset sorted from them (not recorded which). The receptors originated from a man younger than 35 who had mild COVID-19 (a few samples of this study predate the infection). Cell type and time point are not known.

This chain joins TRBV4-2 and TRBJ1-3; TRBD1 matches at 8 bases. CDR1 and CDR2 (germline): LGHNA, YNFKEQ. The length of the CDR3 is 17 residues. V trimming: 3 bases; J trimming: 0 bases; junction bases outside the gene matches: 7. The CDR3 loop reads CASSQTGQVLSGNTIYF. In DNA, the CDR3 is TGTGCCAGCAGCCAGACGGGACAGGTTCTCTCTGGAAACACCATATATTTT.

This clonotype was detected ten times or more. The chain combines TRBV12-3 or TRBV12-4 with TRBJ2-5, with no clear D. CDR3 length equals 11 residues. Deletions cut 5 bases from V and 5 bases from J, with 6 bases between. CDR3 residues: CASSTRETQYF. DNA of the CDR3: TGTGCCAGCAGTACCAGGGAGACCCAGTACTTC.

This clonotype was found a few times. In nucleotides, the CDR3 is TGCGCCAGCTGGGACAGCCCGGGGTACGAGCAGTACTTC. Protein: CASWDSPGYEQYF. This chain joins TRBV5-1 and TRBJ2-7; 7 bases are a match to TRBD1. Germline CDR1 reads SGHRS; CDR2 reads YFSETQ. V lost 7 bases, J lost 4 bases, and 8 bases stayed unmatched. CDR3 length: 13 residues.

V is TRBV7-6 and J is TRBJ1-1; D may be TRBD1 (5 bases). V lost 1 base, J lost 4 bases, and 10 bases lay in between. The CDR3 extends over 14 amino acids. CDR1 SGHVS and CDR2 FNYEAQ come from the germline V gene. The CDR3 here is CASSLGDSSTEAFF. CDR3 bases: TGTGCCAGCAGCTTAGGGGACTCGTCCACTGAAGCTTTCTTT.

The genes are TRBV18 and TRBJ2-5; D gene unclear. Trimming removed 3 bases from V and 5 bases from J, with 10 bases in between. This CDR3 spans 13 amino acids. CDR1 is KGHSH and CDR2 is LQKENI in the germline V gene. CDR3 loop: CASSPYTRETQYF. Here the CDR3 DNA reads TGTGCCAGCTCACCTTACACCCGGGAGACCCAGTACTTC.

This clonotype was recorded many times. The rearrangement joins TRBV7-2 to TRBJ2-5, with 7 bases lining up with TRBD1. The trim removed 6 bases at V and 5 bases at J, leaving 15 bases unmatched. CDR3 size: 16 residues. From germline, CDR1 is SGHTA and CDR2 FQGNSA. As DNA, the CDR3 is TGTGCCAGCAGGCCCAACAGGGGTGGTAGGTTGGAGACCCAGTACTTC. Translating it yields CASRPNRGGRLETQYF.

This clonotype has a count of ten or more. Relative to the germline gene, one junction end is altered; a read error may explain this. CDR3 sequence: CASSLGRQETQYF. Written as DNA, the CDR3 is TGTGCCAGCAGTTTAGGGCGTCAAGAGACCCAGTACTTC. The rearrangement links TRBV7-2 to TRBJ2-5; D is unclear. Germline V gene lookup returns CDR1 SGHTA and CDR2 FQGNSA. There are 13 residues in the CDR3.

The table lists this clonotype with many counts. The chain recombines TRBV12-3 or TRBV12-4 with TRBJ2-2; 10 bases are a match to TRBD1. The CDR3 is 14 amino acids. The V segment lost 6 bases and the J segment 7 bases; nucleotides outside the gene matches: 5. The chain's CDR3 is CASSPGQGFGELFF. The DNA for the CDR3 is TGTGCCAGCAGCCCGGGACAGGGGTTCGGGGAGCTGTTTTTT.

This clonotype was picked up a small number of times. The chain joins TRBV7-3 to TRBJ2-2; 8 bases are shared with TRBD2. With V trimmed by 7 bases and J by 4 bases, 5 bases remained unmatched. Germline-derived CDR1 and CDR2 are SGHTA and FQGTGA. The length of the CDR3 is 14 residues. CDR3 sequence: CASTAGGRTGELFF. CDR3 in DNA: TGTGCCAGCACCGCGGGGGGACGCACCGGGGAGCTGTTTTTT.

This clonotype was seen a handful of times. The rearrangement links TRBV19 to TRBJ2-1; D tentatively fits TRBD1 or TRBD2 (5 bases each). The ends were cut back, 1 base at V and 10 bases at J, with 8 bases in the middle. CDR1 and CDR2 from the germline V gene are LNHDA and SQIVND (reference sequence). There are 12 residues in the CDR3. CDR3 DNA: TGTGCCAGTAGTATAGGGGACCGAGAGCAGTTCTTC. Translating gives CASSIGDREQFF.

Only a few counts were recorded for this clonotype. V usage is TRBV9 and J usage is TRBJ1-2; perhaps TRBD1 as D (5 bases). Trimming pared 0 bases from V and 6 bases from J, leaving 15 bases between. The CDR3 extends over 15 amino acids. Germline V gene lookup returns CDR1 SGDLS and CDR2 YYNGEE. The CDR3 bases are TGTGCCAGCAGCGTAGGGGGGTCTCGGCCGAATGGCTACACCTTC. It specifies CASSVGGSRPNGYTF.

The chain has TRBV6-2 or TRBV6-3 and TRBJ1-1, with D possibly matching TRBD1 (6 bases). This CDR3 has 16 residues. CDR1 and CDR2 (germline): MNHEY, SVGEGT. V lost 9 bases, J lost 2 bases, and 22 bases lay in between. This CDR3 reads CASRQGFESPNTEAFF. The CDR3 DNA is TGTGCCAGTCGGCAGGGGTTTGAATCCCCTAACACTGAAGCTTTCTTT.

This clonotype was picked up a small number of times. The CDR3 spells CASSYKIGNTGGQVTQYF. Written as DNA, the CDR3 is TGCGCCAGCAGCTACAAGATCGGAAATACGGGGGGGCAGGTGACCCAGTACTTC. The genes are TRBV4-3 and TRBJ2-5; 8 bases map to TRBD2. The J segment lost 7 bases and the V segment lost 5 bases, leaving 21 bases of the junction unmatched. Germline values: CDR1 LGHNA, CDR2 YSLEER. This CDR3 has 18 residues.

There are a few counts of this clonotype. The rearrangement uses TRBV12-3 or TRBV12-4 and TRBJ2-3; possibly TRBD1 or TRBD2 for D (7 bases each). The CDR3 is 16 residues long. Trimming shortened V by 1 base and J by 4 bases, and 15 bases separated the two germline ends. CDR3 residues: CASSLEHGGTADTQYF. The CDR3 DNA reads TGTGCCAGCAGTTTAGAACACGGGGGGACAGCAGATACGCAGTATTTT.

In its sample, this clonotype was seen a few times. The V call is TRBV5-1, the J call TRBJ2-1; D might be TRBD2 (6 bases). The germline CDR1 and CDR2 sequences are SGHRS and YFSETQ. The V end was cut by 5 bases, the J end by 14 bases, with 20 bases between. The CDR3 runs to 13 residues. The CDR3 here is CASREAGPPGEFF. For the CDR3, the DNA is TGCGCCAGCAGGGAGGCGGGCCCTCCGGGGGAGTTCTTC.

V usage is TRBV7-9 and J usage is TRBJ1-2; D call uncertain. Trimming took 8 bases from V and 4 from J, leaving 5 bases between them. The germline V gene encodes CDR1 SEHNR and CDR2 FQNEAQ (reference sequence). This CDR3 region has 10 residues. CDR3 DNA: TGTGCCAGCTATAGCTATGGCTACACCTTC. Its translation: CASYSYGYTF.

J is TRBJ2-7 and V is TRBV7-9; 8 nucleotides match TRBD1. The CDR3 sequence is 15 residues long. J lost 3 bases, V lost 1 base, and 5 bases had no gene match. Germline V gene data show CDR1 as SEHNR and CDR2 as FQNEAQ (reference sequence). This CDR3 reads CASSLGGQGDYEQYF. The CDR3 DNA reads TGTGCCAGCAGCTTAGGAGGACAGGGAGACTACGAGCAGTACTTC.

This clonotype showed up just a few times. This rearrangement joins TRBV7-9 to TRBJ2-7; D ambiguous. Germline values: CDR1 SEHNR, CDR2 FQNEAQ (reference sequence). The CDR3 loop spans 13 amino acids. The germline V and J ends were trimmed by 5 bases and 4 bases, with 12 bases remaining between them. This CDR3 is CASSMDGGYEQYV. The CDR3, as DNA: TGTGCCAGCAGCATGGACGGCGGATACGAGCAGTACGTC.

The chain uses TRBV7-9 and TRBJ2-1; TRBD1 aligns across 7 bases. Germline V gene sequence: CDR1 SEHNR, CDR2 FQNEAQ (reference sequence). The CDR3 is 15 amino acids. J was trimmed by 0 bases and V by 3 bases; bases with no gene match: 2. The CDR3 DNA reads TGTGCCAGCAGCTTGACAGGGAACTCCTACAATGAGCAGTTCTTC. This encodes CASSLTGNSYNEQFF.

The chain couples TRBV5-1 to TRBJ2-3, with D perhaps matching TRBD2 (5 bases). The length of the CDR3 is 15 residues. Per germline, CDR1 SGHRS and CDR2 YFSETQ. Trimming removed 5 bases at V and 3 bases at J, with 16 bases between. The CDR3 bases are TGCGCCAGCAGTACACAGAGTTCGGGGACAGATACGCAGTATTTT. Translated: CASSTQSSGTDTQYF.

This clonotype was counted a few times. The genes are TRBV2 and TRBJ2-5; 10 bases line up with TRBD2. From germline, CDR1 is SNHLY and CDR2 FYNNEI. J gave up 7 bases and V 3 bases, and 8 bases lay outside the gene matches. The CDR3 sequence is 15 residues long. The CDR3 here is CASSDQRGGAVTQYF. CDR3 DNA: TGTGCCAGCAGTGACCAGCGGGGGGGCGCAGTGACCCAGTACTTC.

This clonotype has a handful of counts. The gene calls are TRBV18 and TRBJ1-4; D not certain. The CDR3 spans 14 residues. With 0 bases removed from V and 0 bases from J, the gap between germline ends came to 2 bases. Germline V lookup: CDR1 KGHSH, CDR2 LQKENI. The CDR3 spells CASSPPATNEKLFF. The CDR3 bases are TGTGCCAGCTCACCACCCGCAACTAATGAAAAACTGTTTTTT.

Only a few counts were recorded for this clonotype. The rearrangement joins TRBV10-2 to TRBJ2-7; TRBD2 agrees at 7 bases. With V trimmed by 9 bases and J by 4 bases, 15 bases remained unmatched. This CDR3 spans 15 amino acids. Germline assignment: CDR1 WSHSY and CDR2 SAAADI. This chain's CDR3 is CASKSPKGTNYEQYF. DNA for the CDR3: TGCGCCAGTAAATCACCAAAAGGGACTAATTACGAGCAGTACTTC.

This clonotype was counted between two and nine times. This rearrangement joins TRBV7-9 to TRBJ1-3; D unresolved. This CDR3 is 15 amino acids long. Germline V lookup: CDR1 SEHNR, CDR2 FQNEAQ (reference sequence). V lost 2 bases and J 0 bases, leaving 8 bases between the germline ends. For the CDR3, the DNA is TGTGCCAGCAGCTTATCTCTCTTCTCTGGAAACACCATATATTTT. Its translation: CASSLSLFSGNTIYF.

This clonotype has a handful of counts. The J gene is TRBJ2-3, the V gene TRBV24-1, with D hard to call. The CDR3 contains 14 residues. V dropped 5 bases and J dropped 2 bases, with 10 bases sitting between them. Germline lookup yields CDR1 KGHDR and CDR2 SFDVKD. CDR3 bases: TGTGCCACCAGTGGGTTTCAATACACAGATACGCAGTATTTT. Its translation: CATSGFQYTDTQYF.

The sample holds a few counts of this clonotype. The CDR3 spells CASSLGGWNSPLHF. In nucleotides, the CDR3 is TGCGCCAGCAGCTTGGGGGGGTGGAATTCACCCCTCCACTTT. V is TRBV5-1 and J is TRBJ1-6; tentative D call: TRBD1 (5 bases). Germline V CDR1 and CDR2: SGHRS, YFSETQ. CDR3 length: 14 residues. V gave up 0 bases and J gave up 7 bases, with 8 bases separating them.